The sequence of this T cell receptor beta chain was determined in a study of vaccination effects on CD4 cells after COVID-19. Findings and caveats of the study: There was marked clonal contraction among infection- and vaccine-induced clones late after vaccination.

Generated by immunoSEQ multiplex PCR, the TCRdb table keeps only in-frame clones and is missing some. The table has 40,000 or so clones, 65% to 75% seen once; the top ten hold about 3%. As to this clone: Its specificity is unknown.

Subsequent to 10 days of culture, CD4+ T cells were isolated. Days 3 and 7 were when half the medium was replaced with IL-2 medium. The germline V gene encodes CDR1 LNHNV and CDR2 YYDKDF (reference sequence). Losses at the gene ends were 3 bases for V and 0 bases for J; bases not matched to a gene: 3. The CDR3 totals 15 residues. This receptor was obtained from a human donor who received a COVID-19 vaccine. V and J are TRBV15 and TRBJ1-1, with TRBD1 matching 8 bases. The sample was CD4+ T cells from PBMCs cultured without peptide, taken before COVID-19 vaccination. The CDR3 reads CATSRGGQVNTEAFF. DNA for the CDR3: TGTGCCACCAGCAGGGGGGGACAGGTGAACACTGAAGCTTTCTTT.